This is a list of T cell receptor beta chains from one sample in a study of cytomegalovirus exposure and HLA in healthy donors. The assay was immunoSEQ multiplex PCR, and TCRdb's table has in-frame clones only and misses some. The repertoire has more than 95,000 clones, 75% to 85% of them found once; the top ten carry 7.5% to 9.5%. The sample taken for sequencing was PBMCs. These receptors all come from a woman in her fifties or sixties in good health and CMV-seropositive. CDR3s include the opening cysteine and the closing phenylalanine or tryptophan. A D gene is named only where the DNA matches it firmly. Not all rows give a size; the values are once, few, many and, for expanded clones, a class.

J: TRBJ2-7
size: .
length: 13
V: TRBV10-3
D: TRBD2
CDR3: CAARLAGDGEQYF
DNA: TGTGCCGCCCGGCTAGCGGGAGATGGTGAGCAGTACTTC

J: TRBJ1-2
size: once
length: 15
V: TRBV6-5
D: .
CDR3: CASSYLTGFSGGYTF
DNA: TGTGCCAGCAGTTACCTGACAGGTTTTTCGGGGGGCTACACCTTC

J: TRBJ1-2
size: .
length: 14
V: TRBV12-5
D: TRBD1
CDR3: CASALTGANYGYTF
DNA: TGTGCTAGTGCCCTGACAGGGGCGAACTATGGCTACACCTTC

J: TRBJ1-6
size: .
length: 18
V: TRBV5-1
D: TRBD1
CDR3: CASSSPDRAGDYNSPLHF
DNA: TGCGCCAGCAGCTCCCCGGACAGGGCCGGGGACTATAATTCACCCCTCCACTTT

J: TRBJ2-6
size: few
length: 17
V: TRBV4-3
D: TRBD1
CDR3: CASSQPTGGDGANVLTF
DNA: TGCGCCAGCAGCCAGCCGACAGGGGGCGATGGGGCCAACGTCCTGACTTTC

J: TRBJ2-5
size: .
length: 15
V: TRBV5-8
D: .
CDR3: CASSLHRGGQETQYF
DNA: TGTGCCAGCAGCTTGCACAGGGGGGGCCAAGAGACCCAGTACTTC

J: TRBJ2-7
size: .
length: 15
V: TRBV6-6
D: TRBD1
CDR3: CASSSLDRGKNEQYF
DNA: TGTGCCAGCAGTTCTTTGGACAGGGGAAAAAACGAGCAGTACTTC

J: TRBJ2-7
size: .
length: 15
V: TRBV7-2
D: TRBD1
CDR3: CASKLWGQGVYEQYF
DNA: TGTGCCAGCAAGCTTTGGGGACAGGGGGTCTACGAGCAGTACTTC

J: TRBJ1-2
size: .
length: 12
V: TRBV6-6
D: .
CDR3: CASSRREGGYTF
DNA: TGTGCCAGCAGCCGACGGGAGGGAGGCTACACCTTC

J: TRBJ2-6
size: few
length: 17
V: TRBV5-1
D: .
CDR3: CASSLPLVASGANVLTF
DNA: TGCGCCAGCAGCTTGCCCCTTGTGGCTTCTGGGGCCAACGTCCTGACTTTC

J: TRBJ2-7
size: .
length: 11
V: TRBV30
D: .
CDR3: CALNRGYEQYF
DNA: TGTGCCCTAAATAGGGGATACGAGCAGTACTTC

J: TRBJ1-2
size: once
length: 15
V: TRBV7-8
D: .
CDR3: CASSPVGGAHYGYTF
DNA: TGTGCCAGCAGCCCCGTTGGGGGGGCCCACTATGGCTACACCTTC

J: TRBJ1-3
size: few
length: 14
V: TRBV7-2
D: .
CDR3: CASRSYSSGNTIYF
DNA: TGTGCCAGCAGAAGTTACAGCTCTGGAAACACCATATATTTT

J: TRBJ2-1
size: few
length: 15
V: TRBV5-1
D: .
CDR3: CASSLVQTSYNEQFF
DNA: TGCGCCAGCAGCTTGGTACAGACCTCCTACAATGAGCAGTTCTTC

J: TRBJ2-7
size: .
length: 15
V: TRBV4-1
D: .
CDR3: CASSFRAVGVYEQYF
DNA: TGCGCCAGCAGTTTCAGGGCGGTTGGTGTTTACGAGCAGTACTTC